The 17 T cell receptor beta chains below come from one sample, sequenced in a study of CXCR3-negative and CXCR3-positive naive CD8 T cells. Points from the study as a whole: Higher TRB CDR3 hydrophobicity marked CXCR3-positive naive cells relative to CXCR3-negative naive cells.

Their target antigens are unknown. Each TRB cDNA library was prepared by 5' RACE (with UMI labels). TCRdb re-called the 5' RACE reads and catalogs CDR3 proteins one per entry, DNA excluded. The sample features roughly 7,200 distinct CDR3 sequences, with roughly 1.7% in its top ten. Sequenced: naive CXCR3+ CD8+ T cells from blood. Regarding subset: CD45RO-CCR7+CD27+CD95- naive CD8+ T cells expressing CXCR3 (TNR3+). The receptors were gathered from a human donor in good health. Some clones in this sample may be carry-over from other donors' samples.

According to its frequency, this clonotype is medium-sized. The chain links TRBV29-1 to TRBJ2-7. Germline loops: CDR1 SQVTM, CDR2 ANQGSEA. The CDR3 runs to 15 residues. CDR3 residues: CSVEDSHSSSYEQYF.

Considering frequency, this clonotype is medium-sized. The rearrangement uses TRBV29-1 and TRBJ2-2. Germline V gene sequence: CDR1 SQVTM, CDR2 ANQGSEA. This CDR3 has 15 residues. The CDR3 spells CSVEVLGRHTGELFF.

By frequency, this clonotype registers medium-sized. The chain uses TRBV11-2 and TRBJ2-1. This CDR3 has 15 amino acids. The germline V gene encodes CDR1 SGHAT and CDR2 FQNNGV. The CDR3 loop is CASSLKKSSYNEQFF. Supplemented by reference TRBV11-2 and TRBJ2-1, the full variable domain reads EAGVAQSPRYKIIEKRQSVAFWCNPISGHATLYWYQQILGQGPKLLIQFQNNGVVDDSQLPKDRFSAERLKGVDSTLKIQPAKLEDSAVYLCASSLKKSSYNEQFFGPGTRLTVL.

This clonotype ranks as medium-sized (0.01 to 0.1%) in terms of frequency. This sequence joins TRBV12-3 or TRBV12-4 and TRBJ2-6. This CDR3 comprises 12 residues. The CDR3 loop reads CASSPGANVLTF.

The J gene is TRBJ2-7, the V gene TRBV2; TCRdb gives TRBD2 as the D gene, but with no DNA this cannot be confirmed. Germline V gives CDR1 SNHLY, CDR2 FYNNEI. The CDR3 is 13 residues long. The CDR3 is CASRGLAGAEQYF.

The chain combines TRBV5-1 with TRBJ1-1; the TCRdb call, TRBD1, lacks DNA for checking. Germline-derived CDR1 and CDR2 are SGHRS and YFSETQ. The CDR3 runs to 15 residues. CDR3 region: CASSPRGAGNTEAFF.

CDR3 in amino acids: CASSPGQSQETQYF. V and J are TRBV6-6 and TRBJ2-5; the D gene TCRdb calls, TRBD1, cannot be checked with no DNA. The CDR3 has 14 amino acids. From germline, CDR1 is MNHNY and CDR2 SVGAGI (reference sequence).

The chain is built from TRBV29-1 and TRBJ2-3; with no DNA, the TCRdb D assignment of TRBD2 cannot be verified. Germline V gene data show CDR1 as SQVTM and CDR2 as ANQGSEA. CDR3 length: 11 residues. CDR3 amino acids: CSVWTSGEKYF.

The chain employs TRBV25-1 and TRBJ2-5. In germline, CDR1 is MGHDK, CDR2 SYGVNS. There are 11 residues in the CDR3. This CDR3 reads CASSEPETQYF.

The chain has TRBV25-1 and TRBJ1-1. This CDR3 spans 13 amino acids. The germline gives CDR1 MGHDK, CDR2 SYGVNS. CDR3 amino acids: CASRQSTNTEAFF. Looking up the rest from reference TRBV25-1 and TRBJ1-1 gives the full variable domain: EADIYQTPRYLVIGTGKKITLECSQTMGHDKMYWYQQDPGMELHLIHYSYGVNSTEKGDLSSESTVSRIRTEHFPLTLESARPSHTSQYLCASRQSTNTEAFFGQGTRLTVV.

This chain links TRBV10-3 with TRBJ2-1; TCRdb's D call of TRBD2 is untestable without DNA. Germline CDR1 ENHRY, CDR2 SYGVKD. CDR3 length: 14 amino acids. The CDR3 here is CAITVGTAHNEQFF.

By frequency, this clonotype registers medium-sized. V gene TRBV5-1 combines with J gene TRBJ2-1. Germline CDR1 reads SGHRS; CDR2 reads YFSETQ. The CDR3 is 15 residues long. The CDR3 protein is CASSLASTILDEQFF.

This chain joins TRBV29-1 and TRBJ2-3; the D call from TCRdb, TRBD1, cannot be confirmed without DNA. The CDR3 spans 14 residues. From germline, CDR1 is SQVTM and CDR2 ANQGSEA. CDR3 sequence reads: CSAAGTGGPDTQYF.

This chain connects TRBV7-9 to TRBJ2-2; TCRdb's D call of TRBD1 is untestable without DNA. In germline, CDR1 is SEHNR, CDR2 FQNEAQ (reference sequence). The CDR3 loop spans 13 amino acids. The CDR3 loop reads CASSGQNTGELFF.

The chain has TRBV29-1 and TRBJ2-7; the TCRdb D gene call, TRBD1, has no DNA to confirm it. The CDR3 is 14 residues long. Germline assignment: CDR1 SQVTM and CDR2 ANQGSEA. CDR3 residues: CSVEGQSTTYEQYF.

This chain connects TRBV5-5 to TRBJ1-4; TCRdb outputs TRBD1, but without DNA this stays unchecked. The CDR3 has 17 residues. Per the germline V gene, CDR1 is SGHKS and CDR2 is YYEKEE (reference sequence). The chain's CDR3 is CASSLDNDRATNEKLFF.

This clonotype is identified as large from frequency. The V gene is TRBV6-5, the J gene TRBJ2-2. CDR1 MNHEY and CDR2 SVGAGI come from the germline V gene. This CDR3 is built from 16 residues. The CDR3 reads CASSYSGIDPTGELFF.